The 2 T cell receptor beta chains given below trace back to one sample, sequenced in a study of blood T cell repertoires in COVID-19. Only in-frame clones appear in the TCRdb table, and some are missing; sequencing was by immunoSEQ multiplex PCR. The sample contains about 43,000 clones, about 90% of which appear only once. The specimen sequenced was peripheral blood. The receptors come from a woman older than 75 with active COVID-19.

This clone was recorded a few times. The chain employs TRBV18 and TRBJ1-2, with 8 bases aligning to TRBD1. The CDR3 is 15 residues long. Losses at the gene ends were 4 bases for V and 4 bases for J; bases not matched to a gene: 8. CDR1 KGHSH and CDR2 LQKENI come from the germline V gene. Here the CDR3 reads CASSLDRASLYGYTF. The CDR3 bases are TGTGCCAGCTCACTGGACAGGGCTTCCCTCTATGGCTACACCTTC.

CDR3 protein: CSVVGGGPYEQYF. The CDR3, as DNA: TGCAGCGTTGTGGGCGGGGGACCCTACGAGCAGTACTTC. This rearrangement joins TRBV29-1 to TRBJ2-7; 7 positions agree with TRBD2. CDR1 SQVTM and CDR2 ANQGSEA come from the germline V gene. CDR3 length equals 13 residues. Trimming removed 4 bases from V and 2 bases from J; junction bases left unmatched: 5.